The 28 T cell receptor beta chains presented below share a single source sample, sequenced in a study of T cell repertoires in cytomegalovirus infection. From the reads, TCRdb called clonotypes with MiXCR, one entry per CDR3 protein. The sample carries some 180,000 distinct CDR3 sequences, roughly 20% recorded once. Sample: PBMCs. These receptor sequences come from a human donor in good health (CMV status not recorded). Some clones in this sample may be carry-over from other donors' samples.

V is TRBV28 and J is TRBJ2-7; tentatively, D is TRBD2 (5 bases). The CDR3 spans 14 residues. Germline values: CDR1 MDHEN, CDR2 SYDVKM. Trimming cost V 7 bases and J 3 bases, with 16 bases left between them. CDR3 protein: CASTPTQLDYEQYF. CDR3 nucleotides: TGTGCCAGCACTCCCACCCAACTAGACTACGAGCAGTACTTC.

The chain employs TRBV19 and TRBJ1-5; D uncertain. This CDR3 region has 16 residues. V shed 7 bases and J shed 4 bases, with 20 bases lying between them. Germline V gives CDR1 LNHDA, CDR2 SQIVND (reference sequence). The CDR3 nucleotides read TGTGCCAGTAAACCCCGACTGTATGGCGAGAATCAGCCCCAGCATTTT. Protein product: CASKPRLYGENQPQHF. Filled out from reference TRBV19 and TRBJ1-5, the complete variable domain reads DGGITQSPKYLFRKEGQNVTLSCEQNLNHDAMYWYRQDPGQGLRLIYYSQIVNDFQKGDIAEGYSVSREKKESFPLTVTSAQKNPTAFYLCASKPRLYGENQPQHFGDGTRLSIL.

This clonotype occurred a few times. V usage is TRBV28 and J usage is TRBJ2-1, with 7 bases identical to TRBD2. This CDR3 spans 14 amino acids. Losses at the gene ends were 3 bases for V and 7 bases for J; bases not matched to a gene: 6. Germline CDR1 and CDR2: MDHEN and SYDVKM. CDR3 DNA: TGTGCCAGCAGTTTTCGGCGGGAGAGGAATGAGCAGTTCTTC. Residues: CASSFRRERNEQFF.

The V call is TRBV7-3, the J call TRBJ2-3, with 11 bases fitting TRBD2. The CDR3 totals 14 residues. Germline CDR1 and CDR2: SGHTA and FQGTGA. The V segment lost 5 bases and the J segment 4 bases; nucleotides outside the gene matches: 2. CDR3 amino acids: CASSHSGRADTQYF. CDR3 nucleotides: TGTGCCAGCAGCCATAGCGGGAGGGCAGATACGCAGTATTTT.

The chain has TRBV3-1 and TRBJ2-3, with TRBD2 matching 7 bases. With 0 bases clipped from V and 1 base from J, the junction kept 1 base outside the gene matches. This CDR3 is built from 15 residues. CDR1 and CDR2 from the germline V gene are LGHDT and YNNKEL (reference sequence). CDR3 residues: CASSQEGLGTDTQYF. In nucleotides, the CDR3 is TGTGCCAGCAGCCAAGAAGGACTAGGCACAGATACGCAGTATTTT.

The table lists this clonotype with many counts. The chain couples TRBV6-1 to TRBJ2-5; D gene ambiguous. The ends were cut back, 7 bases at V and 5 bases at J, with 8 bases in the middle. Germline V gives CDR1 MNHNS, CDR2 SASEGT. This CDR3 region has 11 residues. DNA for the CDR3: TGTGCCAGCAATCTAGGGGAGACCCAGTACTTC. As protein: CASNLGETQYF.

This clonotype appeared many times. The CDR3 is CSVVLGDSNEKLFF. As DNA, the CDR3 is TGCAGCGTTGTTCTCGGGGATTCTAATGAAAAACTGTTTTTT. The chain employs TRBV29-1 and TRBJ1-4; D gene ambiguous. The CDR3 contains 14 residues. The V gene lost 4 bases and the J gene lost 3 bases, with 12 bases spanning the gap. Germline lookup yields CDR1 SQVTM and CDR2 ANQGSEA.

J is TRBJ1-4 and V is TRBV7-9; the D gene is possibly TRBD1 (6 bases). This CDR3 is 16 amino acids long. Germline V gene sequence: CDR1 SEHNR, CDR2 FQNEAQ (reference sequence). V lost 3 bases and J 0 bases, leaving 11 bases between the germline ends. CDR3 loop: CASSFGGASTNEKLFF. Here the CDR3 DNA reads TGTGCCAGCAGCTTCGGGGGCGCGTCAACTAATGAAAAACTGTTTTTT.

The rearrangement joins TRBV7-1 to TRBJ1-4; D remains ambiguous. TRBV7-1 counts as an open reading frame of uncertain function. Deletions cut 3 bases from V and 12 bases from J, with 8 bases between. The CDR3 has 11 amino acids. The CDR3 coding sequence is TGTGCCAGCAGCTCCCAGGCGGAACTGTTTTTT. This sequence encodes CASSSQAELFF.

CDR3 amino acids: CASRGTGVNQPQHF. The DNA for the CDR3 is TGTGCCAGTAGAGGGACAGGGGTCAATCAGCCCCAGCATTTT. The chain joins TRBV19 to TRBJ1-5; TRBD1 matches at 10 bases. In germline, CDR1 is LNHDA, CDR2 SQIVND (reference sequence). J lost 3 bases, V lost 6 bases, and 2 bases had no gene match. This CDR3 is 14 amino acids long.

This clonotype has a count of ten or more. V gene TRBV10-3 combines with J gene TRBJ1-5; D not resolved. Per germline, CDR1 ENHRY and CDR2 SYGVKD. This CDR3 has 16 amino acids. Trimming took off 3 bases at V and 0 bases at J, with 12 bases between the two ends. The CDR3 is CAISEGMMDSNQPQHF. The CDR3 DNA is TGTGCCATCAGTGAAGGGATGATGGATAGCAATCAGCCCCAGCATTTT.

This rearrangement joins TRBV12-3 or TRBV12-4 to TRBJ1-2; tentative D call: TRBD1 (5 bases). This CDR3 is built from 14 residues. Trimming left V 6 bases short and J 2 bases short, with 13 bases between. CDR3 nucleotides: TGTGCCAGCAGGGCCGGGACGGGGAACTATGGCTACACCTTC. Its translation is CASRAGTGNYGYTF.

The chain employs TRBV20-1 and TRBJ2-5; 9 bases align to TRBD2. The CDR3 contains 14 residues. V lost 4 bases, J lost 2 bases, and 5 bases stayed unmatched. Germline lookup yields CDR1 DFQATT and CDR2 SNEGSKA (reference sequence). The CDR3 spells CSANRLAGQETQYF. CDR3 coding DNA: TGCAGTGCTAATAGGCTAGCGGGGCAAGAGACCCAGTACTTC.

This clonotype was found a few times. The chain carries TRBV7-9 and TRBJ1-1, with unresolved D. Germline V CDR1 and CDR2: SEHNR, FQNEAQ (reference sequence). The CDR3 extends over 11 amino acids. Trimming cost V 5 bases and J 6 bases, with 7 bases left between them. The CDR3 is CASSPGAEAFF. The CDR3 nucleotides read TGTGCCAGCAGCCCCGGGGCTGAAGCTTTCTTT.

This chain links TRBV20-1 with TRBJ1-2; a weak D match, TRBD1 (5 bases). V was cut by 3 bases and J by 4 bases, with 12 bases left in between. Per germline, CDR1 DFQATT and CDR2 SNEGSKA (reference sequence). The CDR3 sequence is 13 residues long. The DNA of the CDR3 is TGCAGTGCTAGCAGGGTAATCGGCTATGGCTACACCTTC. This encodes CSASRVIGYGYTF.

Relative to its sample, this clonotype is medium-sized. The rearrangement joins TRBV7-3 to TRBJ2-2; D not certain. Deletions cut 0 bases from V and 6 bases from J, with 14 bases between. The CDR3 is made up of 16 amino acids. The germline CDR1 and CDR2 sequences are SGHTA and FQGTGA. CDR3 coding DNA: TGTGCCAGCAGCTTAACTCGTCTAGAAAACGCCGGGGAGCTGTTTTTT. It translates to CASSLTRLENAGELFF.

At least ten counts were recorded for this clonotype. This chain connects TRBV7-2 to TRBJ2-7, with D perhaps assigned TRBD1 or TRBD2 (5 bases each). CDR3 size: 15 residues. Looked up from germline, CDR1 is SGHTA and CDR2 is FQGNSA. The V end lost 5 bases, the J end lost 2 bases, and 16 bases lay between the germline ends. The CDR3 reads CASSQVGGPPYEQYF. DNA for the CDR3: TGTGCCAGCAGCCAAGTTGGGGGACCCCCCTACGAGCAGTACTTC.

This clonotype was detected many times. The V call is TRBV28, the J call TRBJ1-1, with 8 bases fitting TRBD1. Germline V gene data show CDR1 as MDHEN and CDR2 as SYDVKM. This CDR3 comprises 16 residues. Trimming took 3 bases from V and 1 from J; bases not matched to a gene: 7. CDR3: CASSLTGTGPNTEAFF. Written as DNA, the CDR3 is TGTGCCAGCAGTTTGACCGGGACAGGTCCGAACACTGAAGCTTTCTTT.

This sequence joins TRBV2 and TRBJ2-5, with TRBD2 matching 12 bases. The CDR3 loop spans 15 amino acids. Looked up from germline, CDR1 is SNHLY and CDR2 is FYNNEI. The V gene end was trimmed by 3 bases and the J gene end by 4 bases; junction bases not matched to a gene: 3. The CDR3 is CASSDGLAGSETQYF. In DNA form, the CDR3 reads TGTGCCAGCAGTGATGGACTAGCGGGATCAGAGACCCAGTACTTC.

The genes are TRBV28 and TRBJ1-2, with TRBD1 as a possible D gene (6 bases). CDR1 is MDHEN and CDR2 is SYDVKM in the germline V gene. This CDR3 spans 12 amino acids. Trimming removed 9 bases at V and 8 bases at J, with 16 bases between. CDR3 sequence reads: CASKTGIGGYTF. CDR3 nucleotide sequence: TGTGCCAGTAAAACAGGGATAGGGGGCTACACCTTC.

This sequence joins TRBV6-6 and TRBJ1-5; 11 bases line up with TRBD1. The length of the CDR3 is 16 residues. J gave up 5 bases and V 0 bases, and 3 bases lay outside the gene matches. Germline CDR1 MNHNY, CDR2 SVGAGI (reference sequence). The CDR3 DNA sequence: TGTGCCAGCAGTTACTCGGGACAGGGGGTGTATCAGCCCCAGCATTTT. As protein: CASSYSGQGVYQPQHF.

In this sample, this clonotype turned up a few times. V and J are TRBV6-2 or TRBV6-3 and TRBJ2-2; D gene ambiguous. Germline-derived CDR1 and CDR2 are MNHEY and SVGEGT. CDR3 size: 18 residues. V was cut by 0 bases and J by 1 base, with 15 bases left in between. The CDR3 DNA sequence: TGTGCCAGCAGTTACTCGCATTATGGCTGGCGGAACACCGGGGAGCTGTTTTTT. Encoded protein: CASSYSHYGWRNTGELFF.

The V call is TRBV5-1, the J call TRBJ2-3; D is unresolved. The CDR3 sequence is 15 residues long. Germline-derived CDR1 and CDR2 are SGHRS and YFSETQ. V dropped 0 bases and J dropped 0 bases, with 8 bases sitting between them. CDR3 DNA: TGCGCCAGCAGCTTGGCTGTGCTTAGCACAGATACGCAGTATTTT. Residues: CASSLAVLSTDTQYF.

A few counts support this clonotype. For the CDR3, the DNA is TGCAGTGCCTCCGGGACCTCCGGGCCGGAGGGCTACACCTTC. It is translated as CSASGTSGPEGYTF. The chain links TRBV20-1 to TRBJ1-2; tentative D call: TRBD1 (5 bases). Germline V CDR1 and CDR2: DFQATT, SNEGSKA (reference sequence). With 6 bases removed from V and 8 bases from J, the gap between germline ends came to 22 bases. The CDR3 covers 14 residues.

Many counts were recorded for this clonotype. The rearrangement joins TRBV7-8 to TRBJ2-5, with TRBD2 identical over 8 bases. Trimming removed 5 bases from V and 1 base from J; junction bases left unmatched: 12. CDR3 length: 17 amino acids. CDR1 is SGHVS and CDR2 is FQNEAQ in the germline V gene. In DNA form, the CDR3 reads TGTGCCAGCAGCGACCCCGGGACTAGGGCCTCCCAAGAGACCCAGTACTTC. It translates to CASSDPGTRASQETQYF.

This clonotype was seen only a few times. The chain has TRBV7-6 and TRBJ2-2, with TRBD2 as a possible D gene (6 bases). V was clipped by 6 bases and J by 5 bases, with 13 bases between them. CDR3 length: 14 residues. Germline V gene lookup returns CDR1 SGHVS and CDR2 FNYEAQ. CDR3 sequence: CASSSRGGTGELFF. In DNA, the CDR3 is TGTGCCAGCAGTTCGCGGGGTGGGACCGGGGAGCTGTTTTTT.

This clonotype was counted ten times or more. The chain has TRBV7-2 and TRBJ2-5, with 10 positions matching TRBD1. The CDR3 runs to 14 residues. Germline-derived CDR1 and CDR2 are SGHTA and FQGNSA. After removal of 3 bases from V and 7 bases from J, the junction contained 5 bases not matched to a gene. CDR3 in amino acids: CASSLTGGEGTQYF. CDR3 DNA: TGTGCCAGCAGCTTGACAGGGGGCGAGGGGACCCAGTACTTC.

This clonotype came up many times. V usage is TRBV5-1 and J usage is TRBJ1-3, with no clear D. Germline V gives CDR1 SGHRS, CDR2 YFSETQ. V was trimmed by 0 bases and J by 2 bases, leaving 9 bases between them. The CDR3 is made up of 15 amino acids. The CDR3 nucleotides read TGCGCCAGCAGCTTGGAAGCGGGGACTGGAAACACCATATATTTT. Protein: CASSLEAGTGNTIYF. The complete variable domain, with remaining parts taken from reference TRBV5-1 and TRBJ1-3, reads KAGVTQTPRYLIKTRGQQVTLSCSPISGHRSVSWYQQTPGQGLQFLFEYFSETQRNKGNFPGRFSGRQFSNSRSEMNVSTLELGDSALYLCASSLEAGTGNTIYFGEGSWLTVV.